One sample yielded the 17 T cell receptor beta chains listed below, sequenced in a study of vaccination and CD4 T cells after COVID-19. Documented time point: late sampling 161 to 241 days after vaccination in three convalescent patients. Treatment: roughly 11-day PBMC culture with coronavirus spike peptide pools or control peptides (ViraFEST assay). The Oncomine TCR Beta short-read assay generated sequence data from the DNA of cultured CD4+ T cells. Using its own MiXCR run on the PCR reads, TCRdb lists one record per CDR3 protein. Found here are fewer than 30,000 distinct CDR3 sequences, 35% to 40% of them singletons; the top ten hold approximately 3.6%. These TCRs' antigens remain unknown. Sequencing was performed on CD4+ T cells from blood, cultured in vitro, taken about 7 months after SARS-CoV-2 vaccination. These receptors were taken from a human donor who had recovered from COVID-19.

Only a few counts were recorded for this clonotype. This sequence joins TRBV28 and TRBJ1-1, with TRBD1 as a possible D gene (6 bases). The germline gives CDR1 MDHEN, CDR2 SYDVKM. V dropped 6 bases and J dropped 8 bases, with 16 bases sitting between them. There are 13 residues in the CDR3. The CDR3 sequence: CASRLGARGEAFF. CDR3 bases: TGTGCCAGCAGGCTGGGGGCGCGGGGGGAAGCTTTCTTT.

The V call is TRBV6-2 or TRBV6-3, the J call TRBJ2-1, with 11 bases fitting TRBD2. The CDR3 extends over 15 amino acids. V dropped 4 bases and J dropped 1; count of bases not matched to a gene: 0. From germline, CDR1 is MNHEY and CDR2 SVGEGT. CDR3 in amino acids: CASSWTSGSYNEQFF. In DNA form, the CDR3 reads TGTGCCAGCAGTTGGACTAGCGGGTCCTACAATGAGCAGTTCTTC.

This sequence joins TRBV29-1 and TRBJ2-1; 8 bases are shared with TRBD1. The V segment lost 5 bases and the J segment 3 bases; nucleotides outside the gene matches: 6. This CDR3 is built from 14 residues. In germline, CDR1 is SQVTM, CDR2 ANQGSEA. CDR3 region: CSVPGQVIYNEQFF. The DNA for the CDR3 is TGCAGCGTTCCGGGACAGGTAATCTACAATGAGCAGTTCTTC.

In its sample, this clonotype was seen a few times. The chain couples TRBV6-1 to TRBJ1-1; D is unclear. Deletions cut 9 bases from V and 1 base from J, with 9 bases between. The CDR3 is 12 amino acids. Germline CDR1 MNHNS, CDR2 SASEGT. CDR3 coding DNA: TGTGCCAGTTCCGATCCGAACACTGAAGCTTTCTTT. It is translated as CASSDPNTEAFF.

The chain couples TRBV29-1 to TRBJ2-1; a possible D gene is TRBD2 (6 bases). Trimming took off 7 bases at V and 10 bases at J, with 20 bases between the two ends. Germline assignment: CDR1 SQVTM and CDR2 ANQGSEA. This CDR3 has 13 residues. This CDR3 reads CSATSGGFREQFF. The DNA of the CDR3 is TGCAGCGCAACTTCCGGGGGTTTCAGGGAGCAGTTCTTC.

This clonotype has a handful of counts. The chain is built from TRBV20-1 and TRBJ2-5, with 10 bases lining up with TRBD2. CDR1 and CDR2 (germline): DFQATT, SNEGSKA (reference sequence). With 7 bases clipped from V and 0 bases from J, the junction kept 14 bases outside the gene matches. The CDR3 totals 17 residues. The CDR3 loop is CSGSRTSGDKYQETQYF. The CDR3 DNA follows: TGCAGTGGGTCCAGGACTAGCGGAGATAAGTACCAAGAGACCCAGTACTTC.

In this sample, this clonotype turned up a few times. This chain links TRBV19 with TRBJ1-5; no reliable D call. Germline V gene lookup returns CDR1 LNHDA and CDR2 SQIVND (reference sequence). The CDR3 is 14 amino acids. Between the trimmed V and J ends, which lost 7 bases and 1 base, there was a span of 11 bases. The CDR3 loop is CASIPGRSNQPQHF. The CDR3 DNA sequence: TGTGCCAGTATCCCCGGACGGAGCAATCAGCCCCAGCATTTT.

A few counts support this clonotype. This rearrangement joins TRBV2 to TRBJ2-5; 13 bases line up with TRBD2. The CDR3 is made up of 16 amino acids. In germline, CDR1 is SNHLY, CDR2 FYNNEI. V lost 6 bases to trimming and J lost 1 base; unmatched junction nucleotides: 5. The CDR3 DNA reads as TGTGCCAGCAGCCCCGGACTAGCGGGAGTCCAAGAGACCCAGTACTTC. Amino acid sequence: CASSPGLAGVQETQYF.

The rearrangement uses TRBV4-1 and TRBJ2-4; 9 bases align to TRBD1. CDR3 length: 18 residues. J gave up 1 base and V 4 bases, and 11 bases lay outside the gene matches. Germline CDR1 is MGHRA and CDR2 is YSYEKL. CDR3: CASSLGQGQGEAKNIQYF. As DNA, the CDR3 is TGCGCCAGCAGCCTCGGACAGGGGCAAGGGGAGGCCAAAAACATTCAGTACTTC.

The chain combines TRBV2 with TRBJ2-3, with TRBD1 as a possible D gene (6 bases). V shed 6 bases and J shed 6 bases, with 10 bases lying between them. The CDR3 contains 12 residues. Germline V lookup: CDR1 SNHLY, CDR2 FYNNEI. The CDR3 sequence: CASRGRGDTQYF. In DNA form, the CDR3 reads TGTGCCAGCAGGGGAAGGGGGGATACGCAGTATTTT.

This chain links TRBV7-8 with TRBJ2-7, with D perhaps matching TRBD1 (6 bases). This CDR3 is 15 amino acids long. The V and J ends lost 4 bases and 2 bases respectively, with 15 bases between them. The V gene's germline CDR1 is SGHVS and CDR2 FQNEAQ. The CDR3, as DNA: TGTGCCAGCAGCTCCCAAACAGGGATGACCTACGAGCAGTACTTC. Encoded protein: CASSSQTGMTYEQYF.

The chain couples TRBV7-2 to TRBJ2-7; D assignment may be TRBD1 or TRBD2 (6 bases each). Between the trimmed V and J ends, which lost 6 bases and 2 bases, there was a span of 17 bases. Per germline, CDR1 SGHTA and CDR2 FQGNSA. The CDR3 is made up of 15 amino acids. The CDR3 DNA follows: TGTGCCAGCAGTCCTAGATGGAGGGGGACCTACGAGCAGTACTTC. This translates into CASSPRWRGTYEQYF.

The rearrangement joins TRBV18 to TRBJ1-2, with 10 bases fitting TRBD1. CDR1 and CDR2 (germline): KGHSH, LQKENI. V lost 3 bases to trimming and J lost 5 bases; unmatched junction nucleotides: 9. This CDR3 comprises 16 residues. CDR3 nucleotides: TGTGCCAGCTCACCTGAGACAGGGGGCCCTCTTTATGGCTACACCTTC. Its protein is CASSPETGGPLYGYTF.

A few counts support this clonotype. The CDR3: CSANQRDGDYGYTF. The DNA of the CDR3 is TGCAGTGCTAATCAACGGGACGGGGACTATGGCTACACCTTC. The chain recombines TRBV20-1 with TRBJ1-2, with D perhaps TRBD1 (5 bases). Germline CDR1 reads DFQATT; CDR2 reads SNEGSKA (reference sequence). CDR3 length: 14 amino acids. V was cut by 4 bases and J by 3 bases, with 15 bases left in between.

This clonotype was observed a few times. The chain has TRBV7-6 and TRBJ1-5; tentative D call: TRBD1 (6 bases). Germline V gene data show CDR1 as SGHVS and CDR2 as FNYEAQ. V dropped 6 bases and J dropped 4 bases, with 16 bases sitting between them. This CDR3 has 15 amino acids. The CDR3 DNA sequence: TGTGCCAGCAGTCGTGGGGGGGGCGAAAATCAGCCCCAGCATTTT. Translating gives CASSRGGGENQPQHF.

The rearrangement links TRBV5-5 to TRBJ2-7, with unresolved D. V dropped 2 bases and J dropped 3 bases, with 3 bases sitting between them. Germline V gene data show CDR1 as SGHKS and CDR2 as YYEKEE (reference sequence). This CDR3 has 11 residues. The CDR3 nucleotides are TGTGCCAGCAGCTTCGACTACGAGCAGTACTTC. It codes for CASSFDYEQYF.

This clonotype was detected only a few times. This sequence joins TRBV27 and TRBJ1-1; no clear D gene. CDR1 is MNHEY and CDR2 is SMNVEV in the germline V gene (reference sequence). This CDR3 contains 11 residues. The V end was cut by 8 bases, the J end by 7 bases, with 11 bases between. Here the CDR3 DNA reads TGTGCCAGCCTTTTTTTGGATGAAGCTTTCTTT. Translated, it gives CASLFLDEAFF.